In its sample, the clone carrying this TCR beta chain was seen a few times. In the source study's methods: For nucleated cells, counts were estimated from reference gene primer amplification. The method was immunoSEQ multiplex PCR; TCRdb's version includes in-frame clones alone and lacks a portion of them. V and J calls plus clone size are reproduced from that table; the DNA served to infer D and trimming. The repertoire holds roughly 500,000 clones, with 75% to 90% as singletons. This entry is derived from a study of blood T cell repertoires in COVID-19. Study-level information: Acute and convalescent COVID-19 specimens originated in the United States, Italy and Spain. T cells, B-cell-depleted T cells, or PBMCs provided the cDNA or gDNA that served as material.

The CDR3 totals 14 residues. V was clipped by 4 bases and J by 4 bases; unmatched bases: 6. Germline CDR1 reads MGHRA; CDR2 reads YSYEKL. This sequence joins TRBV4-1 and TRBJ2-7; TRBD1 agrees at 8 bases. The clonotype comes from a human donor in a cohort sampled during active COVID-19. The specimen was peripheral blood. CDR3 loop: CASSPGTGDYEQYF. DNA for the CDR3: TGCGCCAGCAGCCCCGGGACAGGAGATTACGAGCAGTACTTC.